This entry lists 13 T cell receptor beta chains sequenced from one sample in a study of shared clonotypes between healthy human individuals. Libraries were prepared by immunoSEQ multiplex PCR; TCRdb keeps only in-frame clonotypes and omits some of them. This sample has about 1 million clones, with more than 60% found just once. Source material: memory CD4+ T cells sorted from blood. Subset noted: CD45RA-negative fraction. These receptors were taken from a man between 18 and 35 years old in good health.

This clone was seen a handful of times. The rearrangement joins TRBV30 to TRBJ2-6; 8 bases agree with TRBD1. This CDR3 spans 18 amino acids. V dropped 3 bases and J dropped 3; count of bases not matched to a gene: 13. Germline loops: CDR1 GTSNPN, CDR2 SVGIG (reference sequence). The CDR3 reads CAWSRPGQVFFGANVLTF. The CDR3 DNA reads as TGTGCCTGGAGCCGACCGGGACAGGTATTTTTTGGGGCCAACGTCCTGACTTTC.

The chain joins TRBV30 to TRBJ2-2; D ambiguous. Germline V CDR1 and CDR2: GTSNPN, SVGIG (reference sequence). Deletions cut 1 base from V and 2 bases from J, with 11 bases between. The CDR3 runs 15 residues. The chain's CDR3 is CAWSARLLNTGELFF. CDR3 sequence (DNA): TGTGCCTGGAGTGCCCGACTTCTAAACACCGGGGAGCTGTTTTTT.

DNA for the CDR3: TGTGCCAGCACTACGGGGGGGACAGGGAGGACCGAGCAGTACTTC. Its protein is CASTTGGTGRTEQYF. This chain joins TRBV6-6 and TRBJ2-5; perhaps TRBD1 as D (9 bases). The J call may be in error: the DNA end matches TRBJ2-7 better. Germline lookup yields CDR1 MNHNY and CDR2 SVGAGI (reference sequence). CDR3 length: 15 amino acids.

This clone was detected only a few times. The gene calls are TRBV10-3 and TRBJ2-1; the match to TRBD1 covers 8 bases. The CDR3 covers 14 residues. V lost 10 bases to trimming and J lost 3 bases; unmatched junction nucleotides: 8. Germline CDR1 ENHRY, CDR2 SYGVKD. CDR3 sequence reads: CASRQGLNYNEQFF. CDR3 sequence (DNA): TGTGCCAGTCGACAGGGGTTGAACTACAATGAGCAGTTCTTC.

This rearrangement joins TRBV6-5 to TRBJ1-2; D may be TRBD1 (5 bases). This CDR3 spans 14 amino acids. CDR1 is MNHEY and CDR2 is SVGAGI in the germline V gene. V was clipped by 0 bases and J by 5 bases, with 10 bases between them. This CDR3 is CASSYSGDPYGYTF. CDR3 nucleotide sequence: TGTGCCAGCAGTTACTCGGGGGATCCTTATGGCTACACCTTC.

The V and J genes are TRBV6-1 and TRBJ2-7, with D possibly being TRBD1 or TRBD2 (5 bases each). V gave up 11 bases and J gave up 1 base, with 21 bases separating them. Looked up from germline, CDR1 is MNHNS and CDR2 is SASEGT. The CDR3 loop spans 15 amino acids. The CDR3 is CAGARGWDGSYEQYF. Written as DNA, the CDR3 is TGTGCCGGTGCCCGCGGTTGGGACGGATCCTACGAGCAGTACTTC.

The rearrangement links TRBV7-9 to TRBJ2-3; TRBD1 matches 10 bases. The CDR3 runs 16 residues. The V gene end was trimmed by 3 bases and the J gene end by 1 base; junction bases not matched to a gene: 4. Looked up from germline, CDR1 is SEHNR and CDR2 is FQNEAQ (reference sequence). The CDR3 sequence: CASSFDRGQGTDTQYF. In DNA, the CDR3 is TGTGCCAGCAGCTTCGACAGGGGGCAAGGCACAGATACGCAGTATTTT.

CDR3 sequence: CASSDQGDTQYF. The CDR3 DNA follows: TGCGCCAGCAGTGACCAGGGAGATACGCAGTATTTT. The chain joins TRBV10-2 to TRBJ2-3; tentatively, D is TRBD1 (5 bases). This CDR3 contains 12 residues. V was shortened by 3 bases and J by 5 bases, with 6 bases between the two germline ends. Germline assignment: CDR1 WSHSY and CDR2 SAAADI.

Many counts were recorded for this clone. CDR3 in DNA: TGTGCCAGCAGTCCACCGGGTCTCGAGACCCAGTACTTC. Translating it yields CASSPPGLETQYF. This sequence joins TRBV9 and TRBJ2-5; the D is unclear. The CDR3 consists of 13 residues. Germline CDR1 is SGDLS and CDR2 is YYNGEE. Trimming pared 5 bases from V and 5 bases from J, leaving 13 bases between.

Of note for this clone: A read error is possible here, since a much larger clone lies one base away. Other DNA sequences in this sample translate to the same CDR3. In DNA, the CDR3 is TGTGCCAGCAGCTTATCAGGGGTGAACACCGGGGAGCTGTTTTTT. Protein sequence: CASSLSGVNTGELFF. V usage is TRBV7-2 and J usage is TRBJ2-2; maybe TRBD1 (6 bases). V lost 2 bases and J lost 1, with 8 bases in between. The V gene's germline CDR1 is SGHTA and CDR2 FQGNSA. The CDR3 extends over 15 amino acids.

This rearrangement joins TRBV5-1 to TRBJ1-3, with D unresolved. This CDR3 has 16 residues. Per the germline V gene, CDR1 is SGHRS and CDR2 is YFSETQ. Trimming pared 0 bases from V and 4 bases from J, leaving 14 bases between. The CDR3 sequence: CASSLEAGAKGNTIYF. As DNA, the CDR3 is TGCGCCAGCAGCTTGGAAGCAGGAGCGAAAGGAAACACCATATATTTT.

The chain carries TRBV4-1 and TRBJ1-6; D ambiguous. V lost 4 bases, J lost 14 bases, and 12 bases lay in between. Germline assignment: CDR1 MGHRA and CDR2 YSYEKL. This CDR3 contains 12 residues. CDR3 amino acids: CASSPLGRALHF. DNA of the CDR3: TGCGCCAGCAGCCCCCTGGGGAGGGCCCTCCACTTT.

Notes on this clone: A much bigger clone sits one base away, suggesting this may be a read error. Distinct nucleotide sequences in the sample also encode this CDR3. This chain uses TRBV9 with TRBJ2-2; D call uncertain. Germline V lookup: CDR1 SGDLS, CDR2 YYNGEE. CDR3 length: 13 amino acids. V was shortened by 0 bases and J by 2 bases, with 2 bases between the two germline ends. The CDR3 protein is CASSVGNTGELFF. The CDR3 region has the DNA TGTGCCAGCAGCGTAGGAAACACCGGGGAGCTGTTTTTT.